Here is one T cell receptor beta chain with its context. Its antigen is still unknown. This record belongs to a study of regulatory dendritic cells for organ transplantation. Across the whole study: Day 6 dendritic cell cultures were stimulated with LPS. Study-wide results and caveats: Among resting subsets, memory CD8+ cells contained the most alloreactive clonotypes. Memory CD8+ clonal expansion seemed more limited with regulatory than mature dendritic cells. The authors noted considerable between-person heterogeneity in alloreactive memory CD8+ cells.

Generated by immunoSEQ multiplex PCR, the TCRdb table keeps only in-frame clones and is missing some. The table records 9,500 to 12,000 clones, about nine tenths of them present only once. The germline gives CDR1 SGDLS, CDR2 YYNGEE. The ends were cut back, 3 bases at V and 5 bases at J, with 14 bases in the middle. This CDR3 spans 14 amino acids. Allogeneic regulatory or mature dendritic cells were co-cultured for less than six days with CFSE-labeled sorted T cells at 1:10. Input material: naive CD8+ T cells from blood cultured with dendritic cells. The subset was: CD45RA+ naive T cells. This chain uses TRBV9 with TRBJ2-5; a weak D match, TRBD2 (7 bases). The TCR sequence derives from a human donor in good health. Here the CDR3 DNA reads TGTGCCAGCAGCGGGGGGGGCGATAGTGAGACCCAGTACTTC. As protein: CASSGGGDSETQYF.